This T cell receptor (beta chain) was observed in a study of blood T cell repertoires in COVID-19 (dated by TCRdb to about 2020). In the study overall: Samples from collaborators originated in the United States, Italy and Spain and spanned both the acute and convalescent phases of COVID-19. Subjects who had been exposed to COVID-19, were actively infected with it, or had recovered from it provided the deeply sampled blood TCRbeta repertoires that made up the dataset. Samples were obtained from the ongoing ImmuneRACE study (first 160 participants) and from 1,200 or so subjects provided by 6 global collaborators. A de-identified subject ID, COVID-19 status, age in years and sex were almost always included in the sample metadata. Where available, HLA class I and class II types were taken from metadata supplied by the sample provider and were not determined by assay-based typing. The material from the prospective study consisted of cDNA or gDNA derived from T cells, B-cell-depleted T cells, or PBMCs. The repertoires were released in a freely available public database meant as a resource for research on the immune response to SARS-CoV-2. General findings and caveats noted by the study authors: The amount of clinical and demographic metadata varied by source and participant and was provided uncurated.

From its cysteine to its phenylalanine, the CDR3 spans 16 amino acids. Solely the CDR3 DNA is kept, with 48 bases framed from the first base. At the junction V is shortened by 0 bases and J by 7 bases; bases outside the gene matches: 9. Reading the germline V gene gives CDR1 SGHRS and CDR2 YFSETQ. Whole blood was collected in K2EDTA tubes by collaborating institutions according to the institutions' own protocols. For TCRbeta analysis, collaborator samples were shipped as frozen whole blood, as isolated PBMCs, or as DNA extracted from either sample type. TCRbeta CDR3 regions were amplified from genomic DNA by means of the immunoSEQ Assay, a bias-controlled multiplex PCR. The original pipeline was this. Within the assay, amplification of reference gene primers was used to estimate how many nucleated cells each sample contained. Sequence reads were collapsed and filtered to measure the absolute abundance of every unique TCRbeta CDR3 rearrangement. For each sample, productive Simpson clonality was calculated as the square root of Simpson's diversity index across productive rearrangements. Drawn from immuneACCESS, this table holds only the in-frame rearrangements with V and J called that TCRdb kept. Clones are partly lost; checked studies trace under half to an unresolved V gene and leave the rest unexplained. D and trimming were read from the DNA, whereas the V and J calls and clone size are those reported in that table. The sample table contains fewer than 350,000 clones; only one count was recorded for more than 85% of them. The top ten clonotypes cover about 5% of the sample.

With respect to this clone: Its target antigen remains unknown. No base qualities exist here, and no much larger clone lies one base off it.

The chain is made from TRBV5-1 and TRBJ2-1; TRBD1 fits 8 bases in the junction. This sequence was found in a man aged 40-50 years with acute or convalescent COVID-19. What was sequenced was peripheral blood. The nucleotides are TGCGCCAGCAGCTTGGCTTTAGGACAGGGTAGGAATGAGCAGTTCTTC. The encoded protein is CASSLALGQGRNEQFF.